The entry below gives a single T cell receptor beta chain sequence along with its context. Its specificity is not known. Each of the patients experienced relapse following autologous stem cell transplantation, and their brentuximab vedotin exposure differed. The repertoire was sequenced with immunoSEQ multiplex PCR; TCRdb's copy has only in-frame clones and lacks some. The profile shows about 94,000 clones, 75% to 90% of them singletons. The J segment lost 4 bases and the V segment lost 3 bases, leaving 5 bases of the junction unmatched. This CDR3 comprises 14 residues. Germline lookup yields CDR1 MDHEN and CDR2 SYDVKM. This sample was taken from a study of PD-1 blockade in classical Hodgkin lymphoma. The study, taken as a whole, reports: The study found that TCR diversity rose significantly by C4D1 in CD4+ but not CD8+ cells. Baseline TCR diversity was reportedly lower in newly diagnosed patients than healthy donors.

The clonotype was recovered from a human donor with classical Hodgkin lymphoma. The genes are TRBV28 and TRBJ1-1, with 7 bases that match TRBD1. The sequencing used peripheral blood mononuclear cells (PBMCs), collected before the second cycle of nivolumab. In DNA, the CDR3 is TGTGCCAGCAGTTTGGAGGGGGCTGGCACTGAAGCTTTCTTT. Translation gives CASSLEGAGTEAFF.